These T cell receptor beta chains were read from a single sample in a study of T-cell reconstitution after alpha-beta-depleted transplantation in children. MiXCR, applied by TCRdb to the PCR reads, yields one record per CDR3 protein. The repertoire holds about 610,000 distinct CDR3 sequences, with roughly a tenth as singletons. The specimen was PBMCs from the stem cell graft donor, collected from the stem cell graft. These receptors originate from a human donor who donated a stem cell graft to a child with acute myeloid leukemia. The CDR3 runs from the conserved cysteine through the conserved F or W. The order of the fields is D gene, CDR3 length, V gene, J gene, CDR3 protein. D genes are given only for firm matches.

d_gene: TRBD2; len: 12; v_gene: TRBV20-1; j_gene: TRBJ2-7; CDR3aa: CSARGGRDEQYF
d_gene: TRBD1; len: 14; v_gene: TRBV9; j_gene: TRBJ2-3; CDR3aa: CASSVDRGPFPQYF
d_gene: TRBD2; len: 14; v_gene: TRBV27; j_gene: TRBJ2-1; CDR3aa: CASSPGLAGGPQFF
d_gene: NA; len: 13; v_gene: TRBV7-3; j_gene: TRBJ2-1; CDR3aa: CASSLAPNNEQFF
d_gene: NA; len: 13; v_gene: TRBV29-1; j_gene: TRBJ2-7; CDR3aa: CSVAGRVTTEQYF
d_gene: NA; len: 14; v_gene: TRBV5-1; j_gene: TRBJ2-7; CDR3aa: CASSRHRDSYEQYF
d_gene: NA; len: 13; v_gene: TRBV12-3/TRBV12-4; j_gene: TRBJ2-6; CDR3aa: CASRESGANVLTF
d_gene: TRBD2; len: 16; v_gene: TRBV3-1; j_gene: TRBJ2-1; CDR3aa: CASSQVRLAGAGEQFF
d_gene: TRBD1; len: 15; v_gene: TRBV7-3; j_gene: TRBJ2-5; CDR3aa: CASSPIGQGKETQYF
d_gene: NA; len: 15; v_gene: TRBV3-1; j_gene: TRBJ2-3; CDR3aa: CASSQAQRPTDTQYF
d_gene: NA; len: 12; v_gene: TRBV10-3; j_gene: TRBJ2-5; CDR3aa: CAISLYQETQYF
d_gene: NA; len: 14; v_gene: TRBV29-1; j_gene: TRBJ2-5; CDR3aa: CSVEGELIRETQYF
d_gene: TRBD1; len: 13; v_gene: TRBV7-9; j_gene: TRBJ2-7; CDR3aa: CASLRTGDYEQYF
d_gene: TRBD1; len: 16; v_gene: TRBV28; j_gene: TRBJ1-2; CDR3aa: CASSSVPGQGNYGYTF
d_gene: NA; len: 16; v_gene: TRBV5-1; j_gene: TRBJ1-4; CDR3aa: CASSILPGHNNEKLFF
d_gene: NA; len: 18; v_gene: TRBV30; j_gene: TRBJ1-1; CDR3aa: CAWTFSSGDTTLKTEAFF
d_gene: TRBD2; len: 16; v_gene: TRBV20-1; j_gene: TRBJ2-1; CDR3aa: CSARPSGRSRIHEQFF
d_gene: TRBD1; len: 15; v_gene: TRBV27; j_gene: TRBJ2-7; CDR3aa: CASRTQTGKVYEQYF
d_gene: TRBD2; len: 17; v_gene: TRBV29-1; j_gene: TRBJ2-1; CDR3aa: CSVEGLAGGNLYNEQFF
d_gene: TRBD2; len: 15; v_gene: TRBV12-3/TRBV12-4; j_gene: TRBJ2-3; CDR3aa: CASSHGGSGRDTQYF
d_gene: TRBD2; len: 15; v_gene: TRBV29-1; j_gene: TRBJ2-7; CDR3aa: CSAGLAGGPHYEQYF
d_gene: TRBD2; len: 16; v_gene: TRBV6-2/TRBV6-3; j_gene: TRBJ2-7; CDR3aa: CASSYSNRLAAGEQYF
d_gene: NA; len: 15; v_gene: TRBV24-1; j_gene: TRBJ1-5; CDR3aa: CATSDPSDPNQPQHF
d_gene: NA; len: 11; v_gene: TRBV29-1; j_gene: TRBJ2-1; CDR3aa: CSATGRNEQFF
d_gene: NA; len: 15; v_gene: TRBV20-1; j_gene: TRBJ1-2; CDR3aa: CSARNDRNMNYGYTF
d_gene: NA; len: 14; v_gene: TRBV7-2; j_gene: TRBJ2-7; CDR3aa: CASSLVFGSYEQYF
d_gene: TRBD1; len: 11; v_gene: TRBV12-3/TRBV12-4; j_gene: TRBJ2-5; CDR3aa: CASSYGTGVHF
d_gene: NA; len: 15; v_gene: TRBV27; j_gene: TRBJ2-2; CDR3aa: CASSIGTANTGELFF
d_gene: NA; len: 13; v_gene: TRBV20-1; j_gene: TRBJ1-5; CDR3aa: CSARVDSNQPQHF
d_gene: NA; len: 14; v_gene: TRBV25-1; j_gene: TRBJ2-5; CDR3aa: CASSEKTSRETQYF
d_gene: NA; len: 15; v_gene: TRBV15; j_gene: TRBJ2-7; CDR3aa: CATSRDKGLSYEQYF
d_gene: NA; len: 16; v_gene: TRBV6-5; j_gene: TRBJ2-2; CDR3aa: CASSYRARGAVGELFF
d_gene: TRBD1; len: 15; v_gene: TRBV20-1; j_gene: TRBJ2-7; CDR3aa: CSANKGQGAAYEQYF
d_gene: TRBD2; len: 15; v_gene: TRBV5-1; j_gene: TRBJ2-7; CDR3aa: CASSDRTSRPGEQYF
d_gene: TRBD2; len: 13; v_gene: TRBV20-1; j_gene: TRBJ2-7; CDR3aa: CSVKLAGLDEQYF
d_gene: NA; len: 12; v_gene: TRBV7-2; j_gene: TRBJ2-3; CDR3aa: CASSTSPDTQYF
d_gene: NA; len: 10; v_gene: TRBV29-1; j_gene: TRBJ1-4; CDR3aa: CSVKNEKLFF